Listed below are T cell receptor beta chains from one sample, sequenced in a study of regulatory T cells in long-lasting Graves disease. A single record per CDR3 protein comes from TCRdb applying MiXCR to the multiplex PCR reads. Of about 540,000 distinct CDR3 sequences in the sample, roughly 13% are singletons; the top ten hold over 7.5%. The sample also formed part of further work on T cells in Graves' hyperthyroidism and ophthalmopathy.

Sequencing used peripheral blood mononuclear cells (PBMCs), obtained at new diagnosis, from a patient treated with antithyroid drugs. Source of these receptors: a man younger than 45 with Graves disease. CDR3s include the opening cysteine and the closing phenylalanine or tryptophan. A D gene is named only where the DNA matches it firmly. Size tells how often a clone was seen (once, few, many) or the class of an expanded clone, and some rows leave it out.

V: TRBV12-3/TRBV12-4; D: .; J: TRBJ2-5; size: many; CDR3: CASSEWNRLETQYF; DNA: TGTGCCAGCTCCGAGTGGAACAGGTTGGAGACCCAGTACTTC
V: TRBV18; D: .; J: TRBJ1-4; size: .; CDR3: CASSPQASNEKLFF; DNA: TGTGCCAGCTCACCGCAGGCCAGTAATGAAAAACTGTTTTTT
V: TRBV20-1; D: TRBD2; J: TRBJ2-7; size: .; CDR3: CSARHSGRGYEQYF; DNA: TGCAGTGCTAGGCATAGCGGGAGAGGTTATGAGCAGTACTTC
V: TRBV6-2/TRBV6-3; D: .; J: TRBJ2-1; size: many; CDR3: CASRPRDPHLNEQFF; DNA: TGTGCCAGCAGGCCCAGGGATCCGCATCTCAATGAGCAGTTCTTC
V: TRBV27; D: TRBD2; J: TRBJ2-1; size: .; CDR3: CVSSQLAMLDEQFF; DNA: TGTGTCAGCAGTCAACTAGCGATGCTCGACGAGCAGTTCTTC
V: TRBV7-2; D: .; J: TRBJ2-5; size: few; CDR3: CASSVGPEQETQYF; DNA: TGTGCCAGCAGCGTAGGTCCAGAGCAAGAGACCCAGTACTTC
V: TRBV5-4; D: TRBD2; J: TRBJ2-5; size: .; CDR3: CASSLGAGAGQETQYF; DNA: TGTGCCAGCAGCTTGGGGGCGGGAGCGGGTCAAGAGACCCAGTACTTC
V: TRBV30; D: .; J: TRBJ2-7; size: few; CDR3: CAWNRAYEQYF; DNA: TGTGCCTGGAACAGGGCGTACGAGCAGTACTTC
V: TRBV5-1; D: TRBD2; J: TRBJ2-3; size: .; CDR3: CASSSRAGGGTDTQYF; DNA: TGCGCCAGCAGCTCACGAGCGGGAGGGGGCACAGATACGCAGTATTTT
V: TRBV11-1; D: TRBD2; J: TRBJ2-1; size: many; CDR3: CASSLAPSGREDEQFF; DNA: TGTGCCAGCAGCTTAGCGCCGAGCGGGAGAGAAGATGAGCAGTTCTTC
V: TRBV12-3/TRBV12-4; D: .; J: TRBJ2-2; size: few; CDR3: CASNLTPNTGELFF; DNA: TGTGCCAGCAACCTGACCCCGAACACCGGGGAGCTGTTTTTT
V: TRBV12-5; D: .; J: TRBJ2-1; size: many; CDR3: CASGLATSGTLFF; DNA: TGTGCTAGTGGTTTGGCAACATCCGGGACACTGTTCTTC
V: TRBV5-1; D: TRBD1; J: TRBJ1-2; size: many; CDR3: CASSPRTGGDNYGYTF; DNA: TGCGCCAGCAGCCCCAGGACAGGGGGGGATAACTATGGCTACACCTTC
V: TRBV10-3; D: .; J: TRBJ1-1; size: few; CDR3: CAIRSPDENTEAFF; DNA: TGTGCCATCAGAAGTCCAGACGAGAACACTGAAGCTTTCTTT
V: TRBV20-1; D: .; J: TRBJ2-7; size: many; CDR3: CSAMTGYEQYF; DNA: TGCAGTGCAATGACAGGCTACGAGCAGTACTTC
V: TRBV4-2; D: .; J: TRBJ1-6; size: .; CDR3: CASSQEARNNSPLHF; DNA: TGTGCCAGCAGCCAAGAGGCCCGAAATAATTCACCCCTCCACTTT
V: TRBV20-1; D: TRBD2; J: TRBJ2-3; size: .; CDR3: CSAIRPGPGLAGNTDTQYF; DNA: TGCAGTGCCATAAGGCCCGGACCGGGACTAGCGGGTAACACAGATACGCAGTATTTT
V: TRBV20-1; D: .; J: TRBJ2-3; size: few; CDR3: CSARPPDTQYF; DNA: TGCAGTGCTCGGCCCCCAGATACGCAGTATTTT
V: TRBV6-1; D: .; J: TRBJ2-7; size: many; CDR3: CASSNSHSGEQYF; DNA: TGTGCCAGCAGCAACTCCCACTCAGGCGAGCAGTACTTC
V: TRBV5-1; D: .; J: TRBJ2-1; size: many; CDR3: CASRRDSGYNEQFF; DNA: TGCGCCAGCAGACGTGATAGCGGATACAATGAGCAGTTCTTC
V: TRBV20-1; D: .; J: TRBJ2-5; size: .; CDR3: CSARETTDIQETQYF; DNA: TGCAGTGCTAGAGAAACTACAGACATCCAAGAGACCCAGTACTTC
V: TRBV11-3; D: TRBD2; J: TRBJ2-1; size: many; CDR3: CASSSRLAGPNEQFF; DNA: TGTGCCAGCAGCTCGAGACTAGCGGGACCCAATGAGCAGTTCTTC
V: TRBV20-1; D: .; J: TRBJ2-1; size: many; CDR3: CSASKFGGPGSYNEQFF; DNA: TGCAGTGCTAGTAAGTTCGGTGGCCCCGGCTCCTACAATGAGCAGTTCTTC